The rows below give T cell receptor beta chains drawn from one sample of a study of CD8 T cells in ankylosing spondylitis. TCRdb re-derived calls from the 5' RACE reads in MiXCR, one entry per CDR3 protein. The profile covers approximately 150,000 distinct CDR3 sequences, with 30% to 35% appearing a single time and 6% taken by the ten largest. The sample consisted of synovial fluid, either unsorted or a sorted T cell fraction (not recorded which). The receptors derive from a male donor with ankylosing spondylitis. Each CDR3 is given with its conserved first and last residue. A D gene is named only where the DNA matches it firmly. Expanded clones get a size class; other rows say once, few or many, or leave the size out.

V gene	D gene	clone size	J gene	CDR3 DNA	CDR3 protein
TRBV3-1	NA	many	TRBJ1-6	TGTGCCAGCAGCCAAGCTTTTTCCTGGACGGCAAATTCACCCCTCCACTTT	CASSQAFSWTANSPLHF
TRBV10-1	NA	few	TRBJ1-1	TGCGCCAGCAGTGCCGGTATGAACACTGAAGCTTTCTTT	CASSAGMNTEAFF
TRBV10-2	TRBD2	NA	TRBJ2-1	TGCGCCAGCACCCCCAGCGGGAGAGACAATGAGCAGTTCTTC	CASTPSGRDNEQFF
TRBV7-9	NA	NA	TRBJ1-2	TGTGCCAGCAGCTTAGGTCGGGGTAACTATGGCTACACCTTC	CASSLGRGNYGYTF
TRBV11-2	NA	medium-sized	TRBJ2-5	TGTGCCAGCAGCATAGGGACCCGTAGGGAGACCCAGTACTTC	CASSIGTRRETQYF
TRBV4-1	NA	NA	TRBJ1-2	TGCGCCAGCAGCCAAGGTGGCAGGGTGAGAGGCTACACCTTC	CASSQGGRVRGYTF
TRBV12-3/TRBV12-4	TRBD2	once	TRBJ2-3	TGTGCCAGCAGTTTAGTGGCTAGCGGGGGTGCGCAGTATTTT	CASSLVASGGAQYF
TRBV11-2	TRBD2	medium-sized	TRBJ2-7	TGTGCCAGCAGCTTAGCCGGAATAGCGGGAGGTTACGAGCAGTACTTC	CASSLAGIAGGYEQYF
TRBV28	TRBD1	NA	TRBJ1-5	TGTGCCAGCAGACTAGAGACAGGGGGGCCCAATCAGCCCCAGCATTTT	CASRLETGGPNQPQHF
TRBV7-9	TRBD1	many	TRBJ1-4	TGTGCCAGCATCAAGACAGGGGGCGCGGAAAAACTGTTTTTT	CASIKTGGAEKLFF
TRBV12-3/TRBV12-4	NA	many	TRBJ1-2	TGTGCCAGCAGTTTTGGCCAGGGTGGCTATGGCTACACCTTC	CASSFGQGGYGYTF
TRBV11-2	NA	NA	TRBJ1-1	TGTGCCAGCACCCCGGACTTAACGAACACTGAAGCTTTCTTT	CASTPDLTNTEAFF
TRBV7-2	TRBD1	many	TRBJ2-2	TGTGCCAGCAGCTTAAGACAGGGAAGGGCCGGGGAGCTGTTTTTT	CASSLRQGRAGELFF
TRBV12-3/TRBV12-4	NA	NA	TRBJ2-2	TGTGCCAGCAGTTTAGAGGCAGGGATCGCCGGGGAGCTGTTTTTT	CASSLEAGIAGELFF
TRBV4-2	TRBD2	NA	TRBJ2-3	TGTGCCAGCAGCCAAGAGGGAGGGCTCAGCCGCCCAGATACGCAGTATTTT	CASSQEGGLSRPDTQYF
TRBV5-1	NA	NA	TRBJ2-5	TGCGCCAGCAGCCAGGGAGGGGGGGAGACCCAGTACTTC	CASSQGGGETQYF
TRBV3-1	NA	many	TRBJ1-5	TGTGCCAGCAGCCTTACCGACGGGGATCAGCCCCAGCATTTT	CASSLTDGDQPQHF
TRBV20-1	NA	NA	TRBJ2-2	TGCAGTGCTAGAGCGGCTCTACCGAACACCGGGGAGCTGTTTTTT	CSARAALPNTGELFF
TRBV21-1	NA	NA	TRBJ1-1	TGTGCCAGCACGGCTAGTGGTCTGAACACTGAAGCTTTCTTT	CASTASGLNTEAFF
TRBV12-3/TRBV12-4	NA	NA	TRBJ1-1	TGTGCCAGCAGTACCTACAGGTTCACTGAAGCTTTCTTT	CASSTYRFTEAFF
TRBV16	NA	few	TRBJ1-4	TGTGCCAGCAGCCAATATAGTTTTACGGAGGAAAAACTGTTTTTT	CASSQYSFTEEKLFF
TRBV12-3/TRBV12-4	TRBD1	few	TRBJ2-1	TGTGCCAGCAGCCCTACAGGGGCTGGAAATGAGCAGTTCTTC	CASSPTGAGNEQFF
TRBV11-2	TRBD1	many	TRBJ2-5	TGTGCCAGCAGCTTAGGGGACAGGGACCAAGAGACCCAGTACTTC	CASSLGDRDQETQYF
TRBV6-2/TRBV6-3	NA	few	TRBJ1-5	TGTGCCAGCAGTTCTCTGGGGCCCAATCAGCCCCAGCATTTT	CASSSLGPNQPQHF
TRBV6-1	TRBD2	NA	TRBJ2-1	TGTGCCAGCAGTACCCGGACCGGGACTAGTGTCGGGTATGAGCAGTTCTTC	CASSTRTGTSVGYEQFF
TRBV4-2	NA	many	TRBJ1-4	TGTGCCAGCGGACCGCAGCTCGAGACCGAAAAACTGTTTTTT	CASGPQLETEKLFF
TRBV14	NA	few	TRBJ2-7	TGTGCCAGCAGCCAAGCCGGGACTTCTCCTTACGAGCAGTACTTC	CASSQAGTSPYEQYF
TRBV2	NA	NA	TRBJ2-7	TGTGCCAGCAGTGAAGAAAGGGCCATCGAGCAGTACTTC	CASSEERAIEQYF
TRBV6-2/TRBV6-3	NA	few	TRBJ2-4	TGTGCCAGCAGTTACCTGCGGGACCTAGCCAAAAACATTCAGTACTTC	CASSYLRDLAKNIQYF
TRBV7-8	NA	few	TRBJ2-6	TGTGCCAGCAGACCGACAGGTGACACCCGCTCTGGGGCCAACGTCCTGACTTTC	CASRPTGDTRSGANVLTF
TRBV7-2	TRBD2	few	TRBJ2-1	TGTGCCAGCAGCGTAGGACTAGCGGGAGGTAATGAGCAGTTCTTC	CASSVGLAGGNEQFF
TRBV2	TRBD1	NA	TRBJ1-2	TGTGCCAGCAGTGAGAACGACAGGGGGCTAAGTCATCATGGCTACACCTTC	CASSENDRGLSHHGYTF
TRBV20-1	TRBD2	NA	TRBJ2-3	TGCAGTGCTAGAGATGGCGGGGGGGCGACAGATACGCAGTATTTT	CSARDGGGATDTQYF
TRBV30	NA	few	TRBJ1-1	TGTGCCTGGAGTGTACGACCAGGTGCCATGAACACTGAAGCTTTCTTT	CAWSVRPGAMNTEAFF
TRBV6-2/TRBV6-3	NA	many	TRBJ1-5	TGTGCCAGCAGGCGACAGGACGGCAATCAGCCCCAGCATTTT	CASRRQDGNQPQHF
TRBV20-1	NA	few	TRBJ1-5	TGCAGTGCTAGAGATGACAGTAATCAGCCCCAGCATTTT	CSARDDSNQPQHF
TRBV2	NA	NA	TRBJ1-5	TGTGCCAGCAGGCCGGGACTTAGCAATCAGCCCCAGCATTTT	CASRPGLSNQPQHF
TRBV3-1	NA	NA	TRBJ2-5	TGTGCCAGCAGCCAAGGAGGAAAGGAGACCCAGTACTTC	CASSQGGKETQYF
TRBV27	NA	NA	TRBJ1-6	TGTGCCACCCGAAGGACAGATAATTCACCCCTCCACTTT	CATRRTDNSPLHF
TRBV7-9	TRBD1	many	TRBJ1-4	TGTGCCAGCAGCCCGGACAGGGATGACCCAACTAATGAAAAACTGTTTTTT	CASSPDRDDPTNEKLFF
TRBV29-1	NA	NA	TRBJ2-5	TGCAGCGTTGAAGACAAGGGACGGAAGGAGACCCAGTACTTC	CSVEDKGRKETQYF
TRBV3-1	NA	NA	TRBJ2-1	TGTGCCAGCAGCCAAGTCTCCGGGCCGTACAATGAGCAGTTCTTC	CASSQVSGPYNEQFF
TRBV29-1	TRBD2	NA	TRBJ2-2	TGCAGCGTTTCCGGGACTAGATCGAACACCGGGGAGCTGTTTTTT	CSVSGTRSNTGELFF
TRBV4-2	NA	few	TRBJ2-1	TGTGCCAGCAGCCCCGGACACGGTTCCTACAATGAGCAGTTCTTC	CASSPGHGSYNEQFF
TRBV7-2	NA	NA	TRBJ2-2	TGTGCCAGCAGCTCCAGATTCACCGGGGAGCTGTTTTTT	CASSSRFTGELFF
TRBV6-1	TRBD2	many	TRBJ2-5	TGTGCCAGCAGCCCCTCGGGGGGGTACCAAGAGACCCAGTACTTC	CASSPSGGYQETQYF
TRBV3-1	NA	few	TRBJ2-3	TGTGCCAGCAGCCAAGCGGGGGCGGATACGCAGTATTTT	CASSQAGADTQYF
TRBV7-2	NA	NA	TRBJ2-1	TGTGCCAGCAGCGGGATCAGAGCCTACAATGAGCAGTTCTTC	CASSGIRAYNEQFF
TRBV28	TRBD1	NA	TRBJ2-7	TGTGCCAGCAGCCGACTGAAACAGGGGTACGAGCAGTACTTC	CASSRLKQGYEQYF
TRBV28	NA	few	TRBJ2-1	TGTGCCACCGGGGGTCAGGGTTCCTACAATGAGCAGTTCTTC	CATGGQGSYNEQFF
TRBV28	NA	few	TRBJ1-5	TGTGCCAGTCGCCCCGAACAGGGAGGTGGACAGCCCCAGCATTTT	CASRPEQGGGQPQHF
TRBV5-1	NA	few	TRBJ2-2	TGCGCCAGCAGCTTTGCCCAGCAGAACACCGGGGAGCTGTTTTTT	CASSFAQQNTGELFF
TRBV5-1	NA	many	TRBJ2-4	TGCGCCAGCAGCTTGCGAGGGGAAGGAAACATTCAGTACTTC	CASSLRGEGNIQYF
TRBV9	NA	few	TRBJ1-1	TGTGCCAGCAGCGCGAGGGGATGGACTGAAGCTTTCTTT	CASSARGWTEAFF
TRBV18	TRBD1	NA	TRBJ2-2	TGTGCCAGCTCACCCCGACAGGGCGGCGGGGAGCTGTTTTTT	CASSPRQGGGELFF
TRBV7-9	TRBD1	many	TRBJ1-3	TGTGCCAGCAGCCAGAGGACAGGGGGTGTAGGAAACACCATATATTTT	CASSQRTGGVGNTIYF